The clone carrying this T cell receptor beta chain was seen many times. Its antigen is unknown. Germline V gene sequence: CDR1 SGHRS, CDR2 YFSETQ. The V segment lost 4 bases and the J segment 5 bases; nucleotides outside the gene matches: 8. The CDR3 sequence is 14 residues long. The data stem from a study of T-cell reconstitution after alpha-beta-depleted transplantation in children. Findings and caveats of the study: At the one-year point after transplant, T-cell counts and TCRbeta diversity were found to come mostly from T cells that had been newly produced.

Preparing the TCRbeta library involved the use of unique molecular identifiers. TCRdb independently ran MiXCR on the PCR reads; one entry per CDR3 protein. The sample includes about 900,000 distinct CDR3 sequences, about 29% of them seen just once. Here the sequenced sample was PBMCs, mostly from graft donor cells, taken 360 days after TCRalphabeta/CD19-depleted stem cell transplant. This TCR came from a boy less than two years old who had a stem cell transplant for SCID, so the T cells may come from the graft donor. The rearrangement links TRBV5-1 to TRBJ2-5, with 7 positions matching TRBD1. The CDR3 here is CASSHRDSQETQYF. CDR3 sequence (DNA): TGCGCCAGCAGCCATCGGGACAGCCAGGAGACCCAGTACTTC.